The 20 T cell receptor beta chains below all came from one sample that was sequenced in a study of tumor-infiltrating lymphocytes in primary liver carcinoma. Unsorted bulk tissue, about 19-32 mg of it, served as the source for co-extraction of RNA and DNA. The template, roughly 510 ng total RNA, yielded TCR beta cDNA made with a constant-region primer. Sequencing libraries for TCR beta derived from three nested multiplex PCR rounds that used slightly modified ARM-PCR. The study ran its first two PCR rounds for 9 to 10 cycles each, using TRBV1-TRBV30 forward primers and a C-beta reverse primer. Using its own MiXCR run on the multiplex PCR reads, TCRdb lists one record per CDR3 protein. The table includes under 150,000 distinct CDR3 sequences, approximately 71% detected once. Sequencing was performed on tumor-adjacent normal liver tissue. The receptors here all came from a woman aged 55-75 years with primary liver carcinoma and hepatitis B virus infection.

This clonotype was detected many times. The CDR3 nucleotides are TGTGCCAGCAGTCGAAGGGGGACTAGCGGAATACCCGTCTACAATGAGCAGTTCTTC. It specifies CASSRRGTSGIPVYNEQFF. The chain uses TRBV6-5 and TRBJ2-1; 11 bases agree with TRBD2. The CDR3 has 19 residues. Germline CDR1 and CDR2: MNHEY and SVGAGI. Trimming removed 5 bases from V and 3 bases from J; junction bases left unmatched: 15.

As concerns this clonotype: A much larger clone differs by one base, so this may be a read error. The chain combines TRBV5-1 with TRBJ2-5; no definite D call. V was pared by 1 base and J by 6 bases, with 16 bases between. This CDR3 contains 15 residues. In germline, CDR1 is SGHRS, CDR2 YFSETQ. CDR3 sequence: CASSLRSVGGQTQYF. CDR3 in DNA: TGCGCCAGCAGCTTGAGGTCGGTCGGTGGACAGACCCAGTACTTC.

About this clonotype: At one end, the junction sequence differs from germline, possibly due to a read error. This chain links TRBV29-1 with TRBJ2-7; D call uncertain. Per the germline V gene, CDR1 is SQVTM and CDR2 is ANQGSEA. This CDR3 has 11 residues. CDR3 region: CGHTQGYEQYF. The CDR3, as DNA: TGTGGCCATACACAAGGGTACGAGCAGTACTTC.

The chain is built from TRBV12-3 or TRBV12-4 and TRBJ2-5; unclear D gene. The CDR3 length is 12 residues. V gave up 10 bases and J gave up 7 bases, with 16 bases separating them. The CDR3 DNA is TGTGCCACCAGCCCTGGGCTGAGGACCCAGTACTTC. Translation: CATSPGLRTQYF.

Concerning this clonotype itself: One junction end disagrees with the germline gene, perhaps due to a read error. V and J are TRBV5-6 and TRBJ2-1; unclear D gene. The CDR3 is 16 residues long. Germline V CDR1 and CDR2: SGHDT, YYEEEE. The CDR3 protein is CASSLEFATSYNEQFF. The DNA of the CDR3 is TGCGCCAGCAGCTTGGAATTCGCTACCAGCTACAATGAGCAGTTCTTC.

The V gene is TRBV11-1, the J gene TRBJ2-7, with a possible D match to TRBD1 (5 bases). Trimming left V 5 bases short and J 6 bases short, with 20 bases between. This CDR3 contains 15 residues. CDR1 and CDR2 (germline): SGHAT, FQDESV (reference sequence). CDR3 sequence (DNA): TGTGCCAGCAGCCCTCTGACAGCAGGATTATGCGAGCAGTACTTC. This translates into CASSPLTAGLCEQYF.

This clonotype has at least ten counts. CDR3 in DNA: TGCAGCGCTGGGGACAGGGGTTCGATTCATGGCTACACCTTC. This translates into CSAGDRGSIHGYTF. The chain links TRBV29-1 to TRBJ1-2, with TRBD1 matching over 10 bases. Germline CDR1 SQVTM, CDR2 ANQGSEA. Trimming cost V 7 bases and J 6 bases; bases outside gene matches: 11. This CDR3 contains 14 residues.

Concerning this clonotype: Compared with germline, one end of the junction differs, possibly owing to a read error. This sequence joins TRBV5-1 and TRBJ1-1; D gene ambiguous. Per the germline V gene, CDR1 is SGHRS and CDR2 is YFSETQ. The CDR3 is 14 amino acids. DNA for the CDR3: TGCGCCATCAGCTTGGCTGTAGGGTGGACTGAAGCTTTCTTT. Its translation is CAISLAVGWTEAFF.

This clonotype appeared a single time. At one end the junction does not follow the germline gene, possibly because of a read error. This chain connects TRBV11-2 to TRBJ2-7; possibly TRBD2 for D (6 bases). The CDR3 sequence is 16 residues long. The germline gives CDR1 SGHAT, CDR2 FQNNGV. The CDR3 DNA reads as TGTGCCAGCGGCCATTTAGGCGGGAAAGGGGCCTACGAGCAGTATTTC. Its protein product is CASGHLGGKGAYEQYF.

Note on this clonotype: The CDR3 end shows no conserved phenylalanine or tryptophan, and so a read error is likely. The chain employs TRBV6-6 and TRBJ2-3, with D perhaps TRBD1 (6 bases). The CDR3 spans 15 residues. Germline CDR1 MNHNY, CDR2 SVGAGI (reference sequence). Trimming pared 0 bases from V and 12 bases from J, leaving 19 bases between. In DNA, the CDR3 is TGTGCCAGCAGTTACTCCAGGGGAAGCACAGACACTCAGTATTCT. Translating gives CASSYSRGSTDTQYS.

This clonotype was picked up many times. A much larger clonotype is one base distant, so this may be a read error. The chain links TRBV11-2 to TRBJ2-3; D gene uncertain. Between the trimmed V and J ends, which lost 1 base and 6 bases, there was a span of 8 bases. This CDR3 has 13 amino acids. Germline V gives CDR1 SGHAT, CDR2 FQNNGV. CDR3 coding DNA: TGTGCCAGCAGCTTAGTCCACCTTGATACGCAGTATTTT. Translating gives CASSLVHLDTQYF.

Comment on this clonotype: One junction end does not reproduce the germline sequence, and a read error may be involved. The chain employs TRBV7-9 and TRBJ2-7; D possibly corresponds to TRBD1 (6 bases). From germline, CDR1 is SEHNR and CDR2 FQNEAQ (reference sequence). The CDR3 spans 14 residues. The CDR3 DNA reads TGTGTCAGCAGCTTAGCCCACAGGGCCCACGAGCAGTACTTC. Its translation: CVSSLAHRAHEQYF.

The chain has TRBV6-5 and TRBJ2-3, with D uncertain. The end of the DNA fits TRBJ1-5 better, so the J call may be wrong. The CDR3 has 14 residues. Germline CDR1 MNHEY, CDR2 SVGAGI. DNA of the CDR3: TGTGCCGACATCAGATTATCGGGGTCAGATACGCAGCATTTT. This sequence encodes CADIRLSGSDTQHF.

The rearrangement links TRBV18 to TRBJ2-7; tentative D call: TRBD2 (6 bases). CDR3 length: 14 amino acids. Germline assignment: CDR1 KGHSH and CDR2 LQKENI. The V end was cut by 2 bases, the J end by 0 bases, with 8 bases between. Here the CDR3 DNA reads TGTGCCAGCTCACCAGGGCGGGGCTCCTACGAGCAGTACTTC. This gives the protein CASSPGRGSYEQYF.

This clonotype was seen only once. The V gene is TRBV29-1, the J gene TRBJ1-1, with TRBD1 matching over 7 bases. V trimming: 7 bases; J trimming: 11 bases; junction bases outside the gene matches: 19. CDR3 length equals 14 residues. Per germline, CDR1 SQVTM and CDR2 ANQGSEA. The CDR3 bases are TGCAGCGCTGGTATCGGGACAGTAAAATCGTGGGCTTTCTTT. This encodes CSAGIGTVKSWAFF.

This clonotype was seen a handful of times. A read error may be the cause here, since a much bigger clone is one base away. V gene TRBV10-2 combines with J gene TRBJ2-4; D unclear. Germline CDR1 and CDR2: WSHSY and SAAADI. CDR3 length equals 13 residues. CDR3 loop: CASREIAKNNQYF. The CDR3 DNA follows: TGCGCCAGCCGAGAAATAGCCAAAAACAATCAGTACTTC.

This clonotype has only a few counts. This may come from a read error, since a much larger clone is one base off. The chain carries TRBV29-1 and TRBJ2-1; TRBD2 matches 14 bases. There are 14 residues in the CDR3. Per germline, CDR1 SQVTM and CDR2 ANQGSEA. The V gene end was trimmed by 8 bases and the J gene end by 9 bases; junction bases not matched to a gene: 9. CDR3 coding DNA: TGCAGCATCGACGGACTAGCGGGAGGTGGTGAGCAGTTCTTC. It yields the protein CSIDGLAGGGEQFF.

At least ten counts were recorded for this clonotype. The rearrangement joins TRBV28 to TRBJ2-1, with a weak D call TRBD2 (6 bases). CDR1 MDHEN and CDR2 SYDVKM come from the germline V gene. The CDR3 is made up of 14 amino acids. With 5 bases removed from V and 5 bases from J, the gap between germline ends came to 13 bases. CDR3 in DNA: TGTGCCAGCAGTCGGGGGAGCCTGAACAATGAGCAGTTCTTC. This sequence encodes CASSRGSLNNEQFF.

This clonotype was counted a single time. One end of the junction does not line up with germline, which may come from a read error. The genes are TRBV11-3 and TRBJ2-7; D not resolved. This CDR3 has 14 residues. Germline CDR1 SGHNT, CDR2 YENEEA. The CDR3 reads CASSLTGSAYEQYF. In nucleotides, the CDR3 is TGTGCTAGCAGCTTGACCGGGTCAGCCTACGAGCAGTATTTC.

As for this clonotype: A much larger clone lies a single base off, so this may be a read error. Without the conserved terminal phenylalanine or tryptophan, this CDR3 likely stems from a read error. No DNA is shown, since the ends of the CDR3 on it are uncertain; the CDR3 is the one TCRdb lists. The CDR3 reads CASSLFSGTAGV. The chain has TRBV28 and TRBJ2-3; the D call of TRBD2 is as the table states it, not checked on the DNA. CDR1 is MDHEN, CDR2 SYDVKM, per germline. The CDR3 has 12 residues if both end residues are counted.